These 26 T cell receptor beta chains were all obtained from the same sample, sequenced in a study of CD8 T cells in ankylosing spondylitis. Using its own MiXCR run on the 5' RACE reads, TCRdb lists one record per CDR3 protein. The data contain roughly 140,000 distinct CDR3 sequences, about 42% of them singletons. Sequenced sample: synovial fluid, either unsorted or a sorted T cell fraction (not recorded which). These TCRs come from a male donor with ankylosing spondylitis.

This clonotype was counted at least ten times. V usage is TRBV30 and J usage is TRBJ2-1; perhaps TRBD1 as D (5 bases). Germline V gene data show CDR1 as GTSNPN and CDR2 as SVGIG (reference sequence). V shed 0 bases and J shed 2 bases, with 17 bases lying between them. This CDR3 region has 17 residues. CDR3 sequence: CAWSVPFSWGPYNEQFF. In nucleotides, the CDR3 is TGTGCCTGGAGTGTACCATTTTCTTGGGGCCCCTACAATGAGCAGTTCTTC.

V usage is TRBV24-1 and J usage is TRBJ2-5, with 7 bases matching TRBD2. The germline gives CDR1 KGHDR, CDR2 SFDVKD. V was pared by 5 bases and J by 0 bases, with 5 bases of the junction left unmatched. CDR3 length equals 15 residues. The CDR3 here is CATSVGLADQETQYF. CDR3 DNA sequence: TGTGCCACCAGTGTTGGGCTAGCGGACCAAGAGACCCAGTACTTC.

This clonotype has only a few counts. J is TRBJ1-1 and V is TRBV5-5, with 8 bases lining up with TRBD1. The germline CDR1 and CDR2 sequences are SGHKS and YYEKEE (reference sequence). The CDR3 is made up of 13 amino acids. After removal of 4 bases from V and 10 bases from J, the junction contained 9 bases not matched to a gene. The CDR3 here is CASSPRQGRVAFF. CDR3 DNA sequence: TGTGCCAGCAGCCCCCGACAGGGGCGGGTAGCTTTCTTT.

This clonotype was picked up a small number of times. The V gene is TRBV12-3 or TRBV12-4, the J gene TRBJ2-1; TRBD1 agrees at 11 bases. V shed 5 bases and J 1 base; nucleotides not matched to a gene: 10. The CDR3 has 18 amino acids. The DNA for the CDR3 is TGTGCCAGCAGTGGACAGGGGGCCCCGGGTGATTCCTACAATGAGCAGTTCTTC. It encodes CASSGQGAPGDSYNEQFF.

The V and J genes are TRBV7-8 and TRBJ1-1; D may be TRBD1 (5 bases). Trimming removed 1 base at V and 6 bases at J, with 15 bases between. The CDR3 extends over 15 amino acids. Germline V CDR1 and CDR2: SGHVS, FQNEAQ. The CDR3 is CASSLGVGGVPEAFF. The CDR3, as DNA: TGTGCCAGCAGCTTAGGGGTGGGGGGTGTCCCTGAAGCTTTCTTT.

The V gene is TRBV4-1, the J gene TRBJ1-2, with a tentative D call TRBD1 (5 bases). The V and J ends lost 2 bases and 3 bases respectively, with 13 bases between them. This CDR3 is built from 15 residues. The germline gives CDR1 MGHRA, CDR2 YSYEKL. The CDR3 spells CASSQPLQAHYGYTF. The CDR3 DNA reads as TGCGCCAGCAGCCAACCCCTACAGGCCCACTATGGCTACACCTTC.

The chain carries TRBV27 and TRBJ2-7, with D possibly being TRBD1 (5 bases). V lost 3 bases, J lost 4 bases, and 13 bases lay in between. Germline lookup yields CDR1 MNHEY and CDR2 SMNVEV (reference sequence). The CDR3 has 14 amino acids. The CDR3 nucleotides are TGTGCCAGCAGTTTTGGGGCCGCGGTGTACGAGCAGTACTTC. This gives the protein CASSFGAAVYEQYF.

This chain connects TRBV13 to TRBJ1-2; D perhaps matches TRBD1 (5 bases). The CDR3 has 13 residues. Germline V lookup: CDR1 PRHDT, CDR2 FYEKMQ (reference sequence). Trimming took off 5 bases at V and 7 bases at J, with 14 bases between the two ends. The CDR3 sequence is CASSTGGATGYTF. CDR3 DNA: TGTGCCAGCAGCACGGGGGGTGCCACTGGCTACACCTTC.

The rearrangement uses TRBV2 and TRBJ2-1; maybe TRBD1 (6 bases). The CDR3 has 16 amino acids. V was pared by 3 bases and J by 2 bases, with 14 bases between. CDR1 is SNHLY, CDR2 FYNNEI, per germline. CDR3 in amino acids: CASSDGQGFPYNEQFF. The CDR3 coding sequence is TGTGCCAGCAGTGATGGGCAGGGGTTTCCCTACAATGAGCAGTTCTTC.

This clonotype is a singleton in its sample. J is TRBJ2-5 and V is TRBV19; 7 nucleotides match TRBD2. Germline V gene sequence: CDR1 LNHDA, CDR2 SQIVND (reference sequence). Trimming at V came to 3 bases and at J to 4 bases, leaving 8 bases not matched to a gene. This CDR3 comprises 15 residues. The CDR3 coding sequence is TGTGCCAGTAGTATTGGAGCGGGACGCCGAGAGACCCAGTACTTC. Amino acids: CASSIGAGRRETQYF. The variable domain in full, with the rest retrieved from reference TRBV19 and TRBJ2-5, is DGGITQSPKYLFRKEGQNVTLSCEQNLNHDAMYWYRQDPGQGLRLIYYSQIVNDFQKGDIAEGYSVSREKKESFPLTVTSAQKNPTAFYLCASSIGAGRRETQYFGPGTRLLVL.

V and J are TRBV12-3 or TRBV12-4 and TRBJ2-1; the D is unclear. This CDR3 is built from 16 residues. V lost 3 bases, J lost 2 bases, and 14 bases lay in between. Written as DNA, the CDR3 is TGTGCCAGCAGTTTTTCCCATGGGATACCCTACAATGAGCAGTTCTTC. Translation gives CASSFSHGIPYNEQFF.

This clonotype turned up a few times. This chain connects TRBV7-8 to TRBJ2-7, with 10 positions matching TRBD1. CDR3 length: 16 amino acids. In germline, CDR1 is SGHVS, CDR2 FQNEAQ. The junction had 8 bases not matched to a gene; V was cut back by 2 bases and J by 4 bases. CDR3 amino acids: CASSLWGTGQGYEQYF. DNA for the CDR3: TGTGCCAGCAGCTTATGGGGGACGGGACAGGGGTACGAGCAGTACTTC.

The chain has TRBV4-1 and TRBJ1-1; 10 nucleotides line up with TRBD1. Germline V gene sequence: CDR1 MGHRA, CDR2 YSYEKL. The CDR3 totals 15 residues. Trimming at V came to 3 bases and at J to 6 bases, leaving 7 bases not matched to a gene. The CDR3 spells CASSHRQGANAEAFF. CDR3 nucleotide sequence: TGCGCCAGCAGCCACCGACAGGGGGCTAACGCTGAAGCTTTCTTT.

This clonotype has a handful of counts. The CDR3 nucleotides are TGTGCCAGCAGTACAGACGGGTGGCTTAATGAGCAGTTCTTC. Its translation is CASSTDGWLNEQFF. The genes are TRBV6-1 and TRBJ2-1; D gene ambiguous. CDR3 length: 14 residues. Per the germline V gene, CDR1 is MNHNS and CDR2 is SASEGT. The V end lost 5 bases, the J end lost 7 bases, and 15 bases lay between the germline ends.

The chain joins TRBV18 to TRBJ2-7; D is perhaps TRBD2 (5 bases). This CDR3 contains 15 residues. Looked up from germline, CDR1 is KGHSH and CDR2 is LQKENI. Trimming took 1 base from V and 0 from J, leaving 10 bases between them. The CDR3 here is CASSPRLTSSYEQYF. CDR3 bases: TGTGCCAGCTCACCACGGCTAACTAGCTCCTACGAGCAGTACTTC. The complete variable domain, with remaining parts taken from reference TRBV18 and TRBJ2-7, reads NAGVMQNPRHLVRRRGQEARLRCSPMKGHSHVYWYRQLPEEGLKFMVYLQKENIIDESGMPKERFSAEFPKEGPSILRIQQVVRGDSAAYFCASSPRLTSSYEQYFGPGTRLTVT.

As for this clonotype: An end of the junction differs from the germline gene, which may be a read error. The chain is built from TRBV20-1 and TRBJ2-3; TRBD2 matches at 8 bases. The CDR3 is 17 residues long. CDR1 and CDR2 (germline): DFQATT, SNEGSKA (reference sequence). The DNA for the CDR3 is TGCAGTGCTGGAGAGGGGATAGCGGGACCCCCCACAGATACGCAGTATTTT. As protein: CSAGEGIAGPPTDTQYF.

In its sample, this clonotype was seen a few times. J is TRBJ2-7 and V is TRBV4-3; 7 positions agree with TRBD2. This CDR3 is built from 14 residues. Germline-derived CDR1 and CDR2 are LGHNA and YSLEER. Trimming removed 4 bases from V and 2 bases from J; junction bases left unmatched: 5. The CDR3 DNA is TGCGCCAGCAGCCGAAGCCGGGAGGCCTACGAGCAGTACTTC. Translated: CASSRSREAYEQYF.

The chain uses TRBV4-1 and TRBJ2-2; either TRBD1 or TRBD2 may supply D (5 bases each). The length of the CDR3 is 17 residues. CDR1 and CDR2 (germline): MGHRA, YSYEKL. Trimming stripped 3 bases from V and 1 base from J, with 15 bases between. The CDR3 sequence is CASSQAIVRGNTGELFF. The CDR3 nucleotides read TGCGCCAGCAGCCAGGCTATCGTGAGGGGGAACACCGGGGAGCTGTTTTTT.

The DNA of the CDR3 is TGTGCCATCAGTGAGACGGGACTAGCGGGGGGGCCGATGTACACGCAGTATTTT. It translates to CAISETGLAGGPMYTQYF. The chain uses TRBV10-3 and TRBJ2-3; 16 bases map to TRBD2. J lost 9 bases, V lost 2 bases, and 11 bases had no gene match. The CDR3 has 18 residues. Germline V gives CDR1 ENHRY, CDR2 SYGVKD.

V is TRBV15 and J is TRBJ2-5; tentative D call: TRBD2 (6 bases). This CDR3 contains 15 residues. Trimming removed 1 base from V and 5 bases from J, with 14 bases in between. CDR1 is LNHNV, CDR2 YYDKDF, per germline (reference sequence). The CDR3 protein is CATSRVEGSSETQYF. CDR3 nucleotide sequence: TGTGCCACCAGCAGAGTGGAGGGCAGCAGCGAGACCCAGTACTTC.

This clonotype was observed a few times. The CDR3 DNA reads as TGTGCCAGCAGTCCCGGACTAGCGCGGTCCTACGAGCAGTACTTC. Amino acid sequence: CASSPGLARSYEQYF. The rearrangement uses TRBV12-3 or TRBV12-4 and TRBJ2-7, with TRBD2 matching over 9 bases. V trimming: 5 bases; J trimming: 1 base; junction bases outside the gene matches: 6. CDR3 length: 15 amino acids.

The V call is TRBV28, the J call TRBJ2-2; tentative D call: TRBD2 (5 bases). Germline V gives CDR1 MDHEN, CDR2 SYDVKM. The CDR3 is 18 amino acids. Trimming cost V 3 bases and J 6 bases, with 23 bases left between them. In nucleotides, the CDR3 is TGTGCCAGCAGTTTCGGAATGGATGGGAGTTCTAGGGCCGGGGAGCTGTTTTTT. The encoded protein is CASSFGMDGSSRAGELFF. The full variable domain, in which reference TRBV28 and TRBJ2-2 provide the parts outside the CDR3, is DVKVTQSSRYLVKRTGEKVFLECVQDMDHENMFWYRQDPGLGLRLIYFSYDVKMKEKGDIPEGYSVSREKKERFSLILESASTNQTSMYLCASSFGMDGSSRAGELFFGEGSRLTVL.

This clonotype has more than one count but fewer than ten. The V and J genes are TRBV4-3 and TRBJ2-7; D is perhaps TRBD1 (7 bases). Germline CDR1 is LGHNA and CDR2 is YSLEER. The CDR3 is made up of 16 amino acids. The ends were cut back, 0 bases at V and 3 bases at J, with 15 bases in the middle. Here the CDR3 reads CASSQDVSGGYYEQYF. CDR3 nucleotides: TGCGCCAGCAGCCAAGATGTGTCAGGGGGGTACTACGAGCAGTACTTC.

The CDR3 nucleotides read TGCGCCAGCAGCCACCAACCCATCCCTAGGGTCTTCACAGATACGCAGTATTTT. Its protein is CASSHQPIPRVFTDTQYF. The chain recombines TRBV4-1 with TRBJ2-3; D is unclear. V was shortened by 3 bases and J by 2 bases, with 21 bases between the two germline ends. The CDR3 contains 18 residues. The germline CDR1 and CDR2 sequences are MGHRA and YSYEKL.

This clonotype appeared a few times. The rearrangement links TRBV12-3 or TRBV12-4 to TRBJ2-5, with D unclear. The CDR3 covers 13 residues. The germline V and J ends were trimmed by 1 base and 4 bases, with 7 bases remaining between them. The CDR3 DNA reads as TGTGCCAGCAGTTTAGTTTGGGTAGAGACCCAGTACTTC. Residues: CASSLVWVETQYF.

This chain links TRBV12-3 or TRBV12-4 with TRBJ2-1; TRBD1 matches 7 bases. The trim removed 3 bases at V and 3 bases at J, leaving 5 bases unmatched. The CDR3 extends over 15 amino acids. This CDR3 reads CASSFSRDSYNEQFF. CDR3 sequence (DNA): TGTGCCAGCAGTTTCAGTAGGGACAGCTACAATGAGCAGTTCTTC.